This TCR beta chain was profiled in a study of blood T cell repertoires in COVID-19. Membership in each cohort depended on participant-reported clinical history. This CDR3 contains 16 residues. V shed 6 bases, J shed 4 bases, and the junction held 12 bases outside the gene matches. Looked up from germline, CDR1 is SNHLY and CDR2 is FYNNEI. Produced via immunoSEQ multiplex PCR; TCRdb's table is partial and in-frame only. The profile shows fewer than 350,000 clones, roughly 85% of them singletons. Sequencing was done on a sample of PBMCs or T cells enriched from blood (not recorded which). This receptor was identified in a woman between 45 and 60 years old who had recovered from COVID-19. The chain carries TRBV2 and TRBJ2-3; 8 bases match TRBD1. CDR3 protein: CASRDGQGSGADTQYF. The CDR3 nucleotides are TGTGCCAGCAGGGACGGACAGGGATCAGGTGCAGATACGCAGTATTTT.